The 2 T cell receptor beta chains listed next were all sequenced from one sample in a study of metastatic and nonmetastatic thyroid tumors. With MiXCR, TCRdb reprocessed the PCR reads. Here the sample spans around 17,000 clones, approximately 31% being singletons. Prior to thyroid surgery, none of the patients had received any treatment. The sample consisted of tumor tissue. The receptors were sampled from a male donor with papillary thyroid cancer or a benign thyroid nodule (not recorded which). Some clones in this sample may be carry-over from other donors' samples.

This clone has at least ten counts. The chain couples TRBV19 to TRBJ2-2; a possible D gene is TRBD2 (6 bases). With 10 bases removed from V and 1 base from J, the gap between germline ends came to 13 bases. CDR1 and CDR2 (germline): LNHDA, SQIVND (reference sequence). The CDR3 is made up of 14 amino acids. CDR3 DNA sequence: TGTGCCACCCGGAGCGGGTGGAACACCGGGGAGCTGTTTTTT. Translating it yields CATRSGWNTGELFF.

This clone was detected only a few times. CDR3 loop: CASRYRAEAFF. In nucleotides, the CDR3 is TGTGCCAGCAGGTACAGGGCTGAAGCTTTCTTT. The V call is TRBV28, the J call TRBJ1-1; weak D call: TRBD1 (6 bases). Per germline, CDR1 MDHEN and CDR2 SYDVKM. V was shortened by 6 bases and J by 6 bases, with 8 bases between the two germline ends. CDR3 length: 11 residues.